Below are 17 T cell receptor beta chains sequenced from a single sample in a study of blood T cell repertoires in COVID-19. The assay was immunoSEQ multiplex PCR, and TCRdb's table has in-frame clones only and misses some. The sample lists about 170,000 clones; 84% were seen once. What was sequenced was peripheral blood. Source of these receptors: a man aged 40-49 years who had recovered from COVID-19.

The J gene is TRBJ2-3, the V gene TRBV5-1, with D possibly matching TRBD2 (6 bases). CDR3 length: 17 amino acids. Trimming took 2 bases from V and 2 from J, leaving 18 bases between them. The V gene's germline CDR1 is SGHRS and CDR2 YFSETQ. The CDR3 loop is CASSLPMTSGLTDTQYF. DNA for the CDR3: TGCGCCAGCAGCTTACCCATGACTAGTGGCCTCACAGATACGCAGTATTTT. The variable domain in full, completed from reference TRBV5-1 and TRBJ2-3, reads KAGVTQTPRYLIKTRGQQVTLSCSPISGHRSVSWYQQTPGQGLQFLFEYFSETQRNKGNFPGRFSGRQFSNSRSEMNVSTLELGDSALYLCASSLPMTSGLTDTQYFGPGTRLTVL.

With respect to this clone: At the DNA level, this CDR3 is encoded by other sequences in the same sample as well. The chain links TRBV29-1 to TRBJ1-2, with D uncertain. Trimming took 3 bases from V and 4 from J, leaving 6 bases between them. This CDR3 contains 11 residues. The germline CDR1 and CDR2 sequences are SQVTM and ANQGSEA. CDR3 residues: CSVDSFYGYTF. The CDR3 region has the DNA TGCAGCGTTGACTCCTTCTATGGCTACACCTTC.

The genes are TRBV19 and TRBJ2-1; tentative D call: TRBD2 (6 bases). This CDR3 region has 17 residues. The germline V and J ends were trimmed by 3 bases and 0 bases, with 15 bases remaining between them. Per germline, CDR1 LNHDA and CDR2 SQIVND (reference sequence). The CDR3 sequence is CASSIGIGGSSYNEQFF. In DNA form, the CDR3 reads TGTGCCAGTAGTATCGGTATTGGGGGGAGCTCCTACAATGAGCAGTTCTTC.

This clone occurred a few times. This chain joins TRBV24-1 and TRBJ2-2, with D possibly matching TRBD2 (6 bases). This CDR3 has 13 amino acids. The germline gives CDR1 KGHDR, CDR2 SFDVKD. Trimming shortened V by 7 bases and J by 2 bases, and 7 bases separated the two germline ends. The CDR3 DNA reads TGTGCCACCAGGGGGACTAACACCGGGGAGCTGTTTTTT. Protein product: CATRGTNTGELFF.

The rearrangement joins TRBV6-2 or TRBV6-3 to TRBJ2-3; weak D call: TRBD2 (6 bases). CDR3 length equals 15 residues. Trimming took 6 bases from V and 0 from J, leaving 13 bases between them. Germline V lookup: CDR1 MNHEY, CDR2 SVGEGT. The CDR3 region is CASSPGAGSTDTQYF. In DNA, the CDR3 is TGTGCCAGCAGCCCGGGAGCGGGTAGCACAGATACGCAGTATTTT.

The chain has TRBV12-5 and TRBJ2-2, with TRBD2 identical over 7 bases. This CDR3 contains 18 residues. Germline values: CDR1 LGHNT, CDR2 FRNRAP. With 1 base clipped from V and 3 bases from J, the junction kept 11 bases outside the gene matches. CDR3: CASGLAGLAGVHTGELFF. The CDR3 DNA sequence: TGTGCTAGTGGTTTGGCGGGCCTGGCGGGGGTACACACCGGGGAGCTGTTTTTT.

The genes are TRBV11-2 and TRBJ1-1, with 7 bases aligning to TRBD1. The CDR3 is 15 residues long. The germline V gene encodes CDR1 SGHAT and CDR2 FQNNGV. The junction had 7 bases not matched to a gene; V was cut back by 4 bases and J by 2 bases. The CDR3 coding sequence is TGTGCCAGCAGCTCGAGACAGGGATTTAACACTGAAGCTTTCTTT. This encodes CASSSRQGFNTEAFF.

This chain links TRBV18 with TRBJ2-5; a weak D match, TRBD1 (6 bases). This CDR3 comprises 13 residues. CDR1 is KGHSH, CDR2 LQKENI, per germline. V lost 4 bases and J 5 bases, leaving 11 bases between the germline ends. CDR3 nucleotides: TGTGCCAGCTCACAATCAGGGGTGGAGACCCAGTACTTC. This encodes CASSQSGVETQYF.

The gene calls are TRBV6-5 and TRBJ1-1; 7 bases match TRBD1. Germline V CDR1 and CDR2: MNHEY, SVGAGI. Unmatched junction bases numbered 0, after V lost 2 bases and J lost 6 bases. The length of the CDR3 is 12 residues. The CDR3: CASSYTGAEAFF. The CDR3 coding sequence is TGTGCCAGCAGTTACACAGGGGCTGAAGCTTTCTTT.

This rearrangement joins TRBV18 to TRBJ1-4; 10 bases map to TRBD1. Trimming took 3 bases from V and 8 from J; bases not matched to a gene: 3. CDR1 and CDR2 from the germline V gene are KGHSH and LQKENI. The CDR3 runs to 14 residues. DNA of the CDR3: TGTGCCAGCTCACCGGGACAGGGGAACGAAAAACTGTTTTTT. This sequence encodes CASSPGQGNEKLFF.

This chain links TRBV4-3 with TRBJ1-2, with 11 bases matching TRBD1. Unmatched junction bases numbered 12, after V lost 2 bases and J lost 7 bases. The CDR3 consists of 17 residues. The V gene's germline CDR1 is LGHNA and CDR2 YSLEER. In DNA form, the CDR3 reads TGCGCCAGCAGCCAAAATACTCTCCGGACAGGGGGCATTGGCTACACCTTC. Protein product: CASSQNTLRTGGIGYTF.

The chain is built from TRBV6-6 and TRBJ1-4; no firm D call. The CDR3 consists of 15 residues. From germline, CDR1 is MNHNY and CDR2 SVGAGI (reference sequence). Deletions cut 5 bases from V and 1 base from J, with 11 bases between. The CDR3 sequence: CASSTYRLTNEKLFF. CDR3 nucleotide sequence: TGTGCCAGCAGTACCTACCGATTAACTAATGAAAAACTGTTTTTT.

The V call is TRBV11-3, the J call TRBJ1-4, with D hard to call. The CDR3 runs to 14 residues. CDR1 and CDR2 from the germline V gene are SGHNT and YENEEA. The V and J ends lost 0 bases and 5 bases respectively, with 7 bases between them. CDR3 amino acids: CASSLDRGNEKLFF. CDR3 DNA sequence: TGTGCCAGCAGCTTAGATCGAGGCAATGAAAAACTGTTTTTT.

CDR3 protein: CASIPSRVNTEAFF. CDR3 nucleotide sequence: TGTGCCAGTATCCCCTCCCGGGTGAACACTGAAGCTTTCTTT. The chain has TRBV19 and TRBJ1-1; no definite D call. In germline, CDR1 is LNHDA, CDR2 SQIVND (reference sequence). CDR3 size: 14 residues. V shed 7 bases and J shed 0 bases, with 12 bases lying between them.

This clone was counted between two and nine times. The chain has TRBV2 and TRBJ2-1; 10 bases are shared with TRBD2. Germline loops: CDR1 SNHLY, CDR2 FYNNEI. The CDR3 totals 15 residues. The J segment lost 7 bases and the V segment lost 7 bases, leaving 10 bases of the junction unmatched. CDR3 protein: CASNEGLAGGNEQFF. In DNA form, the CDR3 reads TGTGCCAGCAACGAAGGGTTAGCGGGGGGTAATGAGCAGTTCTTC.

V is TRBV2 and J is TRBJ1-1; the match to TRBD1 covers 8 bases. This CDR3 spans 13 amino acids. Unmatched junction bases numbered 8, after V lost 10 bases and J lost 4 bases. From germline, CDR1 is SNHLY and CDR2 FYNNEI. CDR3 DNA sequence: TGTGCCACAAGACCAGGGGGCGGCACTGAAGCTTTCTTT. It translates to CATRPGGGTEAFF.

V is TRBV7-2 and J is TRBJ2-7, with 8 bases identical to TRBD1. CDR3 size: 15 residues. CDR1 and CDR2 (germline): SGHTA, FQGNSA. The V segment lost 5 bases and the J segment 3 bases; nucleotides outside the gene matches: 9. CDR3 sequence (DNA): TGTGCCAGCAGCCCCCTAGGGACAGGACACTACGAGCAGTACTTC. Translated: CASSPLGTGHYEQYF. The full variable domain, rest sourced from reference TRBV7-2 and TRBJ2-7, is GAGVSQSPSNKVTEKGKDVELRCDPISGHTALYWYRQSLGQGLEFLIYFQGNSAPDKSGLPSDRFSAERTGGSVSTLTIQRTQQEDSAVYLCASSPLGTGHYEQYFGPGTRLTVT.